The 19 T cell receptor beta chains listed next were all sequenced from one sample in a study of human T cells and chemical hapten exposure. TCRdb itself ran the RACE reads through MiXCR, one entry per CDR3 protein. The sample has tens of thousands of distinct CDR3 sequences; about a tenth are singletons. The time point is: patch test 2, 6 weeks after DPC sensitization. Described treatment: therapeutic diphenylcyclopropenone sensitization with weekly scalp DPC. The sequences come from whole blood, collected in connection with sensitization to the hapten diphenylcyclopropenone (DPC). The receptors here all came from a woman younger than 45 with alopecia areata. Some clones in this sample may be carry-over from other donors' samples.

The chain joins TRBV11-2 to TRBJ2-3; D call uncertain. CDR1 and CDR2 (germline): SGHAT, FQNNGV. V lost 5 bases, J lost 0 bases, and 15 bases lay in between. This CDR3 has 16 amino acids. The CDR3 sequence is CASSPNTRISTDTQYF. CDR3 DNA sequence: TGTGCCAGCAGCCCCAATACAAGGATAAGCACAGATACGCAGTATTTT.

This clonotype was found many times. The chain has TRBV29-1 and TRBJ2-5; weak D call: TRBD1 (6 bases). The CDR3 sequence is 12 residues long. The germline V gene encodes CDR1 SQVTM and CDR2 ANQGSEA. Trimming left V 7 bases short and J 3 bases short, with 12 bases between. DNA of the CDR3: TGCAGCGCGGGACATCAAGAAGAGACCCAGTACTTC. Translating it yields CSAGHQEETQYF.

This sequence joins TRBV7-2 and TRBJ2-7; a possible D gene is TRBD1 (6 bases). Germline V gives CDR1 SGHTA, CDR2 FQGNSA. The CDR3 spans 15 residues. V lost 2 bases and J lost 1, with 12 bases in between. The CDR3 loop reads CASSLWMGASYEQYF. The CDR3 nucleotides read TGTGCCAGCAGCTTATGGATGGGGGCTTCCTACGAGCAGTACTTC.

This clonotype was seen at least ten times. V gene TRBV10-3 combines with J gene TRBJ2-2, with TRBD2 identical over 12 bases. V shed 6 bases and J 4 bases; nucleotides not matched to a gene: 6. Per germline, CDR1 ENHRY and CDR2 SYGVKD. This CDR3 region has 16 residues. The chain's CDR3 is CAIRMTSGGFTGELFF. The DNA for the CDR3 is TGTGCCATCAGAATGACTAGCGGGGGTTTCACCGGGGAGCTGTTTTTT.

This clonotype was seen repeatedly, ten times or more. V usage is TRBV28 and J usage is TRBJ2-3, with D possibly TRBD1 on 5 matching bases. Trimming left V 6 bases short and J 6 bases short, with 10 bases between. CDR3 size: 12 residues. CDR1 is MDHEN, CDR2 SYDVKM, per germline. DNA for the CDR3: TGTGCCAGCAGGCCGTCAGGGGATACGCAGTATTTT. This translates into CASRPSGDTQYF. Filled out from reference TRBV28 and TRBJ2-3, the complete variable domain reads DVKVTQSSRYLVKRTGEKVFLECVQDMDHENMFWYRQDPGLGLRLIYFSYDVKMKEKGDIPEGYSVSREKKERFSLILESASTNQTSMYLCASRPSGDTQYFGPGTRLTVL.

This clonotype was observed a handful of times. The chain carries TRBV12-3 or TRBV12-4 and TRBJ2-1, with TRBD2 identical over 11 bases. The V segment lost 8 bases and the J segment 7 bases; nucleotides outside the gene matches: 10. CDR3 length equals 15 residues. The CDR3 DNA sequence: TGTGCCAGCGGCTTCGTAGCGGGGGGGCTGAATGAGCAGTTCTTC. Translating gives CASGFVAGGLNEQFF.

This clonotype was seen ten or more times. The chain is built from TRBV27 and TRBJ1-5; the D is unclear. Germline CDR1 MNHEY, CDR2 SMNVEV (reference sequence). The CDR3 extends over 14 amino acids. V was trimmed by 8 bases and J by 0 bases, leaving 11 bases between them. CDR3 sequence reads: CASAKGHSNQPQHF. In DNA, the CDR3 is TGTGCCAGCGCGAAGGGCCATAGCAATCAGCCCCAGCATTTT.

This clonotype has ten or more counts. This rearrangement joins TRBV23-1 to TRBJ2-1; 9 bases map to TRBD1. TRBV23-1 qualifies as an ORF whose function is uncertain. The CDR3 contains 15 residues. V lost 8 bases, J lost 7 bases, and 12 bases stayed unmatched. The CDR3 DNA reads as TGCGCCAGCCGACTCCGGGACAGGGCGGCAAATGAGCAGTTCTTC. Its translation: CASRLRDRAANEQFF.

This clonotype was seen a few times. The chain couples TRBV6-2 or TRBV6-3 to TRBJ2-5, with 7 bases fitting TRBD1. V shed 4 bases and J 3 bases; nucleotides not matched to a gene: 8. From germline, CDR1 is MNHEY and CDR2 SVGEGT. The CDR3 is 15 residues long. This CDR3 reads CASSFSGTAKETQYF. In nucleotides, the CDR3 is TGTGCCAGCAGTTTTTCCGGGACAGCAAAAGAGACCCAGTACTTC.

V is TRBV20-1 and J is TRBJ2-1; 9 bases line up with TRBD1. Germline CDR1 is DFQATT and CDR2 is SNEGSKA (reference sequence). The CDR3 runs to 14 residues. The trim removed 6 bases at V and 10 bases at J, leaving 13 bases unmatched. CDR3 in amino acids: CSANLQGALGEQFF. For the CDR3, the DNA is TGCAGTGCCAATTTACAGGGGGCCCTAGGGGAGCAGTTCTTC.

This clonotype was seen many times. The chain has TRBV6-2 or TRBV6-3 and TRBJ2-7, with D possibly TRBD2 on 7 matching bases. CDR1 is MNHEY and CDR2 is SVGEGT in the germline V gene. The V gene lost 5 bases and the J gene lost 3 bases, with 17 bases spanning the gap. The CDR3 is 15 amino acids. Written as DNA, the CDR3 is TGTGCCAGCAGTCCGGGGGGCCAACTCCGCTACGAGCAGTACTTC. It encodes CASSPGGQLRYEQYF.

Only a few counts were recorded for this clonotype. The J gene is TRBJ1-5, the V gene TRBV7-2; 7 bases match TRBD1. V shed 1 base and J 6 bases; nucleotides not matched to a gene: 3. The germline V gene has CDR1 SGHTA and CDR2 FQGNSA. This CDR3 contains 14 residues. CDR3 DNA sequence: TGTGCCAGCAGCTTAGGGAACAGGGGTCAGCCCCAGCATTTT. Translated, it gives CASSLGNRGQPQHF.

This clonotype was seen at least ten times. The chain combines TRBV20-1 with TRBJ2-1; tentative D call: TRBD2 (5 bases). The germline CDR1 and CDR2 sequences are DFQATT and SNEGSKA (reference sequence). This CDR3 region has 14 residues. The ends were cut back, 4 bases at V and 3 bases at J, with 13 bases in the middle. CDR3 region: CSAILLVSYNEQFF. The CDR3 region has the DNA TGCAGTGCTATATTACTAGTGAGCTACAATGAGCAGTTCTTC.

This clonotype was counted between two and nine times. This CDR3 is CAISPQGGRTEAFF. The CDR3 DNA sequence: TGTGCCATCAGTCCACAGGGAGGGAGAACTGAAGCTTTCTTT. This chain joins TRBV10-3 and TRBJ1-1, with TRBD1 as a possible D gene (6 bases). V was shortened by 5 bases and J by 5 bases, with 15 bases between the two germline ends. The CDR3 length is 14 residues. CDR1 is ENHRY, CDR2 SYGVKD, per germline.

This clonotype was counted ten times or more. The chain joins TRBV6-5 to TRBJ2-3, with TRBD2 as a possible D gene (5 bases). CDR1 is MNHEY, CDR2 SVGAGI, per germline. The CDR3 has 16 residues. V dropped 0 bases and J dropped 6 bases, with 16 bases sitting between them. CDR3: CASSYSPSGPKDTQYF. DNA of the CDR3: TGTGCCAGCAGTTACTCGCCCAGCGGCCCAAAGGATACGCAGTATTTT.

Many counts were recorded for this clonotype. V gene TRBV7-3 combines with J gene TRBJ1-1, with D maybe TRBD1 (5 bases). V lost 4 bases, J lost 4 bases, and 13 bases lay in between. The germline gives CDR1 SGHTA, CDR2 FQGTGA. The CDR3 is 14 residues long. In DNA form, the CDR3 reads TGTGCCAGCAGCTCCATGGGGGGTGGCACTGAAGCTTTCTTT. Translating it yields CASSSMGGGTEAFF.

In its sample, this clonotype was seen a few times. The chain couples TRBV7-8 to TRBJ1-6; D is possibly TRBD1 (6 bases). The V end lost 1 base, the J end lost 7 bases, and 11 bases lay between the germline ends. Germline V gene data show CDR1 as SGHVS and CDR2 as FQNEAQ. The CDR3 is made up of 15 amino acids. CDR3 DNA sequence: TGTGCCAGCAGCTTAGAGGCCAGGGGAAATTCACCCCTCCACTTT. It translates to CASSLEARGNSPLHF.

This clonotype has more than one count but fewer than ten. V gene TRBV6-1 combines with J gene TRBJ1-2; weak D call: TRBD1 (6 bases). The CDR3 has 14 residues. Per the germline V gene, CDR1 is MNHNS and CDR2 is SASEGT. V was trimmed by 3 bases and J by 4 bases, leaving 12 bases between them. CDR3 amino acids: CASSDRTVFYGYTF. In DNA form, the CDR3 reads TGTGCCAGCAGTGACCGGACAGTCTTCTATGGCTACACCTTC.

This clonotype occurred many times. The chain carries TRBV20-1 and TRBJ2-5; a weak D match, TRBD2 (6 bases). CDR3 length: 13 residues. CDR1 and CDR2 from the germline V gene are DFQATT and SNEGSKA (reference sequence). The V gene lost 2 bases and the J gene lost 7 bases, with 14 bases spanning the gap. The CDR3 sequence: CSARRTTPGTQYF. CDR3 DNA sequence: TGCAGTGCTAGACGGACTACCCCGGGGACCCAGTACTTC.